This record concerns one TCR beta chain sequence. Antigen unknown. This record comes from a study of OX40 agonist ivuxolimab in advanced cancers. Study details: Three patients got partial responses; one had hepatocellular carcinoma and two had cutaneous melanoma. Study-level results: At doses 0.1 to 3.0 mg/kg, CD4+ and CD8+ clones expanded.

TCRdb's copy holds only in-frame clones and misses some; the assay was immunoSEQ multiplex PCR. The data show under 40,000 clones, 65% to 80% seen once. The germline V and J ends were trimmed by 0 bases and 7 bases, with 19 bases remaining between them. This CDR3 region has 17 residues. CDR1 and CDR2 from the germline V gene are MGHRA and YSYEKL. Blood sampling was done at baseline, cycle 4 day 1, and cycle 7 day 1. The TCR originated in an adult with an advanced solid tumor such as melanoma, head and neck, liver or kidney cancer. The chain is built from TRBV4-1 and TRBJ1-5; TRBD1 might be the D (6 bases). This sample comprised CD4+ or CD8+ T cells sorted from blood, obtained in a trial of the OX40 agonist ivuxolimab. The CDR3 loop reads CASSQDSARGVGQPQHF. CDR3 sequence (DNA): TGCGCCAGCAGCCAAGATTCGGCCAGGGGTGTGGGACAGCCCCAGCATTTT.